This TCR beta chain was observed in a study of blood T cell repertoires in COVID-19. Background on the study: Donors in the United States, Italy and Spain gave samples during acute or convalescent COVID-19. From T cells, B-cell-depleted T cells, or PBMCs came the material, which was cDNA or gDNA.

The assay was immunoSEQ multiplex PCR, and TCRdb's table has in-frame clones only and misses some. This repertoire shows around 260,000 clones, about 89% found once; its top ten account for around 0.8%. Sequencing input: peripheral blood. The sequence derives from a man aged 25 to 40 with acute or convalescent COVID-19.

In DNA form, the CDR3 reads TGTGCCAGCAGCTCAACGACAGTAAACTATGGCTACACCTTC. This sequence encodes CASSSTTVNYGYTF. This sequence joins TRBV5-5 and TRBJ1-2; possibly TRBD1 for D (5 bases). Germline V gene lookup returns CDR1 SGHKS and CDR2 YYEKEE (reference sequence). This CDR3 region has 14 residues. The V gene lost 3 bases and the J gene lost 2 bases, with 11 bases spanning the gap.